The rows below give T cell receptor beta chains drawn from one sample of a study of blood T cell repertoires in COVID-19. TCRdb's copy holds only in-frame clones and misses some; the assay was immunoSEQ multiplex PCR. The data show more than 85,000 clones, about nine tenths seen once. Sequencing was done on a sample of peripheral blood. These receptors were taken from a woman aged 70 to 79 with acute or convalescent COVID-19. Both conserved end residues are part of each CDR3. D genes are given only for firm matches. Not every row has a clone size; where given, it reads once, few, many or a size class.

>NA|NA|TRBV7-2|TRBJ2-7
CASRRAAAKEQYF
TGTGCCAGCAGGCGCGCAGCGGCTAAAGAGCAGTACTTC
>NA|NA|TRBV10-3|TRBJ1-1
CAISESQGTGNTEAFF
TGTGCCATCAGTGAATCCCAGGGTACGGGGAACACTGAAGCTTTCTTT
>NA|NA|TRBV18|TRBJ2-7
CASSPLNDRNEQYF
TGTGCCAGCTCACCACTCAATGACAGGAACGAGCAGTACTTC
>NA|TRBD1|TRBV5-5|TRBJ1-6
CASSLVQGNSPLHF
TGTGCCAGCAGCTTGGTACAGGGGAATTCACCCCTCCACTTT
>NA|TRBD1|TRBV7-8|TRBJ1-6
CASSLVPGQGYSPLHF
TGTGCCAGCAGCTTAGTACCGGGACAGGGTTATTCACCCCTCCACTTT
>once|NA|TRBV3-1/TRBV3-2|TRBJ2-1
CASSIGGGLYNEQFF
TGTGCCAGCAGCATAGGGGGGGGGCTCTACAATGAGCAGTTCTTC
>NA|TRBD2|TRBV5-1|TRBJ2-1
CASSPGGSGIGEQFF
TGCGCCAGCAGCCCCGGGGGTAGCGGGATTGGCGAGCAGTTCTTC
>few|NA|TRBV19|TRBJ1-6
CASSQGWSSPLHF
TGTGCCAGTAGTCAGGGTTGGAGTTCACCCCTCCACTTT
>NA|TRBD2|TRBV7-2|TRBJ2-3
CASSPTGGGPADTQYF
TGTGCCAGCAGCCCAACCGGGGGAGGGCCTGCAGATACGCAGTATTTT
>NA|NA|TRBV29-1|TRBJ1-1
CSVPQNTEAFF
TGCAGCGTTCCCCAGAACACTGAAGCTTTCTTT
>NA|TRBD1|TRBV30|TRBJ1-1
CAWSVQGAPEAFF
TGTGCCTGGAGTGTACAGGGGGCTCCTGAAGCTTTCTTT
>NA|TRBD1|TRBV28|TRBJ2-2
CASSLGQGRSGELFF
TGTGCCAGCAGTCTGGGACAGGGCCGAAGTGGGGAGCTGTTTTTT
>NA|TRBD2|TRBV7-8|TRBJ2-6
CASSLGAGESGYRANVLTF
TGTGCCAGCAGCTTAGGAGCGGGGGAATCTGGCTATCGGGCCAACGTCCTGACTTTC
>NA|NA|TRBV14|TRBJ1-2
CASSQDGNYGYTF
TGTGCCAGCAGCCAAGACGGTAACTATGGCTACACCTTC
>NA|NA|TRBV28|TRBJ1-1
CASSLVRNTEAFF
TGTGCCAGCAGTTTAGTCAGGAACACTGAAGCTTTCTTT
>NA|NA|TRBV27|TRBJ2-7
CASSSRRNGLGYEQYF
TGTGCCAGCAGTTCCCGACGGAACGGGTTGGGTTACGAGCAGTACTTC
>NA|TRBD1|TRBV19|TRBJ2-1
CASSNRDRAIDEQFF
TGTGCCAGTAGTAACCGGGACAGGGCGATCGATGAGCAGTTCTTC
>NA|TRBD1|TRBV4-1|TRBJ1-5
CASSQEGGQTNQPQHF
TGCGCCAGCAGCCAAGAAGGGGGACAGACAAATCAGCCCCAGCATTTT
>NA|NA|TRBV12-2|TRBJ1-5
CASRVGGLQGPQHF
TGTGCAAGTCGCGTGGGTGGGTTACAGGGACCCCAGCATTTT
>NA|NA|TRBV6-5|TRBJ2-3
CASSYSGRGDTQYF
TGTGCCAGCAGTTACTCGGGCAGGGGAGATACGCAGTATTTT
>NA|TRBD1|TRBV2|TRBJ1-5
CASSAQGAVQPQHF
TGTGCCAGCAGTGCCCAGGGGGCAGTTCAGCCCCAGCATTTT
>NA|NA|TRBV3-1/TRBV3-2|TRBJ2-2
CATHKTGSTGELFF
TGTGCCACTCACAAAACGGGGTCGACCGGGGAGCTGTTTTTT
>NA|TRBD2|TRBV6-1|TRBJ2-1
CASSEVWTSGGGNEQFF
TGTGCCAGCAGTGAAGTGTGGACTAGCGGCGGGGGAAATGAGCAGTTCTTC
>few|NA|TRBV18|TRBJ1-6
CASSPIGLRGNSPLHF
TGTGCCAGCTCCCCGATAGGCCTTAGGGGGAATTCACCCCTCCACTTT
>NA|TRBD2|TRBV5-1|TRBJ2-4
CASSEHSGGILAKNIQYF
TGCGCCAGCAGCGAGCATAGCGGGGGGATCTTAGCCAAAAACATTCAGTACTTC
>NA|NA|TRBV29-1|TRBJ2-5
CSVGWGLQETQYF
TGCAGCGTCGGTTGGGGGCTTCAAGAGACCCAGTACTTC
>NA|TRBD1|TRBV18|TRBJ2-3
CASSRTGGMDTQYF
TGTGCCAGCTCAAGGACAGGGGGGATGGATACGCAGTATTTT
>NA|TRBD2|TRBV6-6|TRBJ2-3
CASTTSGSLADTQYF
TGTGCCAGCACGACTAGCGGGAGCTTGGCAGATACGCAGTATTTT
>NA|NA|TRBV4-1|TRBJ1-5
CASSQDAGSSPQHF
TGCGCCAGCAGCCAAGATGCGGGGTCGTCGCCCCAGCATTTT
>NA|TRBD2|TRBV7-9|TRBJ2-1
CASSLDKGLAGNNEQFF
TGTGCCAGCAGCTTAGATAAAGGCCTAGCGGGCAACAATGAGCAGTTCTTC
>once|NA|TRBV6-5|TRBJ1-5
CASRPGGGQPQHF
TGTGCCAGCAGGCCAGGAGGTGGACAGCCCCAGCATTTT
>NA|NA|TRBV9|TRBJ2-1
CASSGPSSSEQFF
TGTGCCAGCAGCGGCCCGTCTAGCAGTGAGCAGTTCTTC
>NA|NA|TRBV5-6|TRBJ2-2
CASSMGLSNTGELFF
TGTGCCAGCAGCATGGGACTTTCAAACACCGGGGAGCTGTTTTTT
>few|TRBD2|TRBV5-5|TRBJ2-7
CASSLGLAAKYEQYF
TGTGCCAGCAGCTTGGGACTAGCGGCAAAGTACGAGCAGTACTTC
>NA|TRBD1|TRBV19|TRBJ1-5
CASSNRQGAQPQHF
TGTGCCAGTAGTAACAGACAGGGGGCCCAGCCCCAGCATTTT
>NA|TRBD2|TRBV5-1|TRBJ2-3
CASSLIRLAGGLPTQYF
TGCGCCAGCAGCTTGATAAGACTAGCGGGGGGGCTTCCGACGCAGTATTTT
>NA|NA|TRBV5-4|TRBJ1-2
CASSIGQIGYTF
TGTGCCAGCAGCATAGGACAGATTGGCTACACCTTC
>NA|NA|TRBV5-1|TRBJ1-1
CASSDAGGASEAFF
TGCGCCAGCAGCGACGCCGGAGGGGCGAGTGAAGCTTTCTTT